This TCR beta chain comes out of a study of shared clonotypes between healthy human individuals. Study-level findings and limits: Tissues were not sampled, only blood, and their repertoires likely differ. The low donor count limited represented genetic and exposure-history diversity.

CDR1 and CDR2 from the germline V gene are SQVTM and ANQGSEA. The V and J ends lost 2 bases and 1 base, in that order; junction bases with no gene match: 4. The CDR3 has 15 amino acids. Naive CD8 isolation took CD45RO-negative cells positively selected for CCR7 and excluded terminally differentiated effector memory CD45RA+ cells. Donors were healthy HIV-negative adults without recent acute infections or vaccinations. At a deep level, the assay was run. Assay used: immunoSEQ multiplex PCR; TCRdb lists only in-frame clones, some missing. The table has roughly 550,000 clones, around 95% seen once; the top ten hold 0.09% to 0.13%. On this clone itself: Antigen: not known.

The sequencing input was naive CD8+ T cells sorted from blood. This TCR derives from a young woman in good health. This chain uses TRBV29-1 with TRBJ2-5, with 10 bases that match TRBD2. Here the CDR3 DNA reads TGCAGCGTTGAACTGGGACTAGCGCCCCAAGAGACCCAGTACTTC. Translation gives CSVELGLAPQETQYF. Full variable domain (outside the CDR3, taken from reference TRBV29-1 and TRBJ2-5): SAVISQKPSRDICQRGTSLTIQCQVDSQVTMMFWYRQQPGQSLTLIATANQGSEATYESGFVIDKFPISRPNLTFSTLTVSNMSPEDSSIYLCSVELGLAPQETQYFGPGTRLLVL.